This TCR beta chain was documented in a study of blood T cell repertoires in COVID-19. Study summary: The origin of the acute and convalescent COVID-19 samples was the United States, Italy and Spain.

Under the authors' procedure: Amplification of reference gene primers was used by the study to estimate nucleated cell counts. Method: immunoSEQ multiplex PCR; TCRdb's copy keeps in-frame clones and lacks some. For V, J and clone size, that table is used; D and trimming come from the DNA. Here the sample spans some 80,000 clones, approximately 82% being singletons. Trimming took off 6 bases at V and 6 bases at J, with 14 bases between the two ends. Germline V lookup: CDR1 SEHNR, CDR2 FQNEAQ (reference sequence). The CDR3 sequence is 13 residues long. The source of this sequence is a human donor in a cohort sampled during active COVID-19. The chain carries TRBV7-9 and TRBJ1-2; tentative D call: TRBD1 (6 bases). The sequenced sample consisted of peripheral blood. The CDR3 region has the DNA TGTGCCAGCAGACCATCAGGGGCAGATGGCTACACCTTC. This encodes CASRPSGADGYTF.